A selection of T cell receptor beta chains follows, all from one sample in a study of early stage breast cancer tumors. The repertoire was sequenced with immunoSEQ multiplex PCR; TCRdb's copy has only in-frame clones and lacks some. The sample records approximately 19,000 clones, 76% being singletons. Sequenced sample: blood. Receptors originate from a person aged 60 to 70 with breast cancer. The CDR3 runs from the conserved cysteine through the conserved F or W. The D gene is left open where the match is weak. Clone size is given for some rows only: seen once, a few or many times, or a class if the clone is expanded.

d_gene	len	j_gene	v_gene	abundance	CDR3nt	CDR3aa
TRBD1	14	TRBJ2-7	TRBV30	.	TGTGCCTGGAGCGCCGGGACAGGGGTATACGAGCAGTACTTC	CAWSAGTGVYEQYF
.	15	TRBJ2-7	TRBV5-1	.	TGCGCCAGCAGCTTGGATGGGGCGAGACCCTACGAGCAGTACTTC	CASSLDGARPYEQYF
.	15	TRBJ2-1	TRBV14	.	TGTGCCAGCAGCCAAGAGGGGCAGTGGGGAGGTGAGCAGTTCTTC	CASSQEGQWGGEQFF
.	11	TRBJ2-7	TRBV20-1	.	TGCAGTGCTAGTTTGGGCTACGAGCAGTACTTC	CSASLGYEQYF
.	13	TRBJ1-5	TRBV6-5	few	TGTGCCAGCAGTTCCGCCTCTGATCAGCCCCAGCATTTT	CASSSASDQPQHF
.	16	TRBJ1-3	TRBV11-2	once	TGTGCCAGCAGCTTAGATGGGCAGCTGATTGGAAACACCATATATTTT	CASSLDGQLIGNTIYF
TRBD2	15	TRBJ2-1	TRBV5-6	.	TGTGCCAGCAGCTTTGTTAGCGGGGGGTACAATGAGCAGTTCTTC	CASSFVSGGYNEQFF
.	15	TRBJ1-1	TRBV6-5	.	TGTGCCAGCAGTTACACGACAGCTGGAGGCACTGAAGCTTTCTTT	CASSYTTAGGTEAFF
.	13	TRBJ1-1	TRBV6-1	.	TGTGCCAGCAGTCAGGAGGGGCACACTGAAGCTTTCTTT	CASSQEGHTEAFF
.	13	TRBJ1-2	TRBV19	.	TGTGCCAGTAGTATAGCAAATAGCCGGGGCTACACCTTC	CASSIANSRGYTF
.	16	TRBJ1-4	TRBV5-1	.	TGCGCCAGCAGACCGTCTTTGGGTCTCGGGACCGAAAAACTGTTTTTT	CASRPSLGLGTEKLFF
TRBD2	15	TRBJ2-3	TRBV29-1	.	TGCAGCGTTGGGACTAGCGGGAGCGGTGGAGATACGCAGTATTTT	CSVGTSGSGGDTQYF
.	16	TRBJ1-4	TRBV6-5	.	TGTGCCAGCAGTTACTCCAGGAATATCATTAATGAAAAACTGTTTTTT	CASSYSRNIINEKLFF
.	13	TRBJ1-1	TRBV27	.	TGTGCCAGCAGTTTAAATGGGGACACTGAAGCTTTCTTT	CASSLNGDTEAFF
.	15	TRBJ1-2	TRBV4-1	few	TGCGCCAGCAGCCAACCGCAGGGGACCGGGTATGGCTACACCTTC	CASSQPQGTGYGYTF
TRBD1	16	TRBJ1-2	TRBV18	.	TGTGCCAGCTCACCCTACGAGGGACAGGGCGTTTATGGCTACACCTTC	CASSPYEGQGVYGYTF
.	14	TRBJ1-4	TRBV5-1	once	TGCGCCAGCAAGACACAGGGTGTCGATGAAAAACTGTTTTTT	CASKTQGVDEKLFF
TRBD1	16	TRBJ1-1	TRBV27	.	TGTGCCAGCAGTGTCCGTGGGGACAGCCAGAACACTGAAGCTTTCTTT	CASSVRGDSQNTEAFF
.	18	TRBJ1-6	TRBV25-1	.	TGTGCCAGCAGTGAATATAGGCAATTGAGCTCCTATAATTCACCCCTCCACTTT	CASSEYRQLSSYNSPLHF
.	17	TRBJ2-3	TRBV4-2	.	TGTGCCAGCAGCTCCCAGGAGGCCCAGGGTCGCACAGATACGCAGTATTTT	CASSSQEAQGRTDTQYF
TRBD2	15	TRBJ2-3	TRBV25-1	.	TGTGCCAGCGCCCGTAGCGGGGCGATCACAGATACGCAGTATTTT	CASARSGAITDTQYF
TRBD1	15	TRBJ1-1	TRBV4-1	.	TGCGCCAGCAGCCACCCGGGACAGGGATTAACTGAAGCTTTCTTT	CASSHPGQGLTEAFF
.	14	TRBJ2-7	TRBV5-6	.	TGTGCCAGCACCCCGGGACTCCTCGCCTACGAGCAGTACTTC	CASTPGLLAYEQYF
.	15	TRBJ2-5	TRBV19	.	TGTGCCAGTAGTTCCCGTTCGGGGGGCGTCCAGACCCAGTACTTC	CASSSRSGGVQTQYF
TRBD1	14	TRBJ1-5	TRBV5-1	once	TGCGCCAGCAGCTGGGACAGCGTTGATCAGCCCCAGCATTTT	CASSWDSVDQPQHF